This T cell receptor (beta chain) is drawn from a study of T-cell memory formation after mild COVID-19. Study results and caveats: Pre-infection memory held some responding clones, suggesting pre-existing cross-reactive T cells responded. Researchers could not confirm that second-wave clones peaking on day 37 targeted SARS-CoV-2.

TCR alpha and TCR beta cDNA libraries carrying sample barcodes and UMIs were produced by 5'RACE using constant-segment primers. MiXCR, applied by TCRdb to the 5' RACE reads, yields one record per CDR3 protein. The sample yields approximately 190,000 distinct CDR3 sequences, about 16% seen once. In this sample, this clonotype turned up a few times. Its target is unknown. This CDR3 comprises 14 residues. V lost 4 bases, J lost 6 bases, and 1 base stayed unmatched. The source material was PBMCs or a T cell subset sorted from them (not recorded which). This sequence joins TRBV12-3 or TRBV12-4 and TRBJ2-1, with TRBD2 matching over 12 bases. This receptor was obtained from an adult woman who had mild COVID-19 (a few samples of this study predate the infection). Cell type and time point are not known. CDR3 coding DNA: TGTGCCAGCAGTTCTAGCGGGAGGGCCAATGAGCAGTTCTTC. Protein product: CASSSSGRANEQFF.